Listed below are T cell receptor beta chains from one sample, sequenced in a study of T cell responses to AZD1222 COVID-19 vaccine. Only in-frame clones appear in the TCRdb table, and some are missing; sequencing was by immunoSEQ multiplex PCR. In the table there are about 130,000 clones, about 80% of which are singletons. Material: peripheral blood, obtained on day 0 of AZD1222 vaccination. These receptors came from an adult in good health. Each CDR3 is given with its conserved first and last residue. The D gene is left open where the match is weak. Expanded clones get a size class; other rows say once, few or many, or leave the size out.

CDR3 protein,CDR3 DNA,clone size,J gene,D gene,V gene
CASSLGGQGAWRAEAFF,TGTGCCAGCAGTTTAGGGGGACAGGGGGCGTGGAGAGCTGAAGCTTTCTTT,NA,TRBJ1-1,TRBD1,TRBV27
CATSRVDKDSQFF,TGTGCCACCAGCAGAGTGGACAAAGACTCACAGTTCTTC,NA,TRBJ2-1,NA,TRBV15
CASTITANQPQHF,TGTGCCAGCACTATTACAGCTAATCAGCCCCAGCATTTT,NA,TRBJ1-5,NA,TRBV12-3/TRBV12-4
CASRGWPEAFF,TGTGCCAGCAGGGGGTGGCCTGAAGCTTTCTTT,NA,TRBJ1-1,NA,TRBV28
CASSTLDRGNQPQHF,TGTGCCAGTAGTACCCTAGACAGGGGCAATCAGCCCCAGCATTTT,NA,TRBJ1-5,TRBD1,TRBV19
CASSFLAGGPEQYF,TGTGCCAGCAGTTTCCTAGCGGGGGGCCCCGAGCAGTACTTC,NA,TRBJ2-7,TRBD2,TRBV27
CASSGASAIFYEQYF,TGTGCCAGCAGTGGGGCCAGCGCCATTTTCTACGAGCAGTACTTC,NA,TRBJ2-7,NA,TRBV2
CASSSPDRGLGETQYF,TGTGCCAGCAGCTCCCCGGACAGGGGGCTCGGCGAGACCCAGTACTTC,NA,TRBJ2-5,TRBD1,TRBV7-6
CASLGKTSYEQYF,TGTGCCAGCTTGGGGAAGACCTCCTACGAGCAGTACTTC,NA,TRBJ2-7,NA,TRBV28
CAISESGGPRSYNEQFF,TGTGCCATCAGTGAGTCCGGGGGGCCCCGCTCCTACAATGAGCAGTTCTTC,NA,TRBJ2-1,NA,TRBV10-3
CASSSRDRAGNTIYF,TGTGCCAGCAGCTCCCGGGACAGAGCTGGAAACACCATATATTTT,NA,TRBJ1-3,TRBD1,TRBV3-1/TRBV3-2
CASSYLGSEAFF,TGTGCCAGCAGTTATCTGGGGTCTGAAGCTTTCTTT,NA,TRBJ1-1,NA,TRBV28
CASSLGGQSSGNTIYF,TGCGCCAGCAGCTTGGGAGGTCAAAGCTCTGGAAACACCATATATTTT,NA,TRBJ1-3,NA,TRBV5-1
CASSQDSAGFRAFF,TGTGCCAGCAGCCAAGACAGTGCTGGGTTCCGAGCTTTCTTT,NA,TRBJ1-1,NA,TRBV5-8
CASSPGQGRNSPLHF,TGTGCCAGCTCTCCTGGACAGGGTAGGAATTCACCCCTCCACTTT,NA,TRBJ1-6,TRBD1,TRBV18
CASRSNAGPYGYTF,TGTGCCAGCCGCTCCAATGCGGGACCCTATGGCTACACCTTC,NA,TRBJ1-2,NA,TRBV2
CASTPGTTSEAFF,TGTGCCAGCACCCCGGGGACGACCTCTGAAGCTTTCTTT,NA,TRBJ1-1,NA,TRBV12-3/TRBV12-4
CASSEQGPWGSPNTGELFF,TGTGCCAGTAGTGAGCAGGGACCCTGGGGAAGTCCGAACACCGGGGAGCTGTTTTTT,once,TRBJ2-2,NA,TRBV19
CASSVGTANTEAFF,TGTGCCAGCAGCGTAGGGACGGCGAACACTGAAGCTTTCTTT,NA,TRBJ1-1,NA,TRBV9
CASSFIAGDNEQFF,TGCGCCAGCAGCTTTATAGCGGGTGACAATGAGCAGTTCTTC,NA,TRBJ2-1,TRBD2,TRBV5-1
CAWTKRREGPYGYTF,TGTGCCTGGACTAAGAGACGGGAGGGCCCCTATGGCTACACCTTC,NA,TRBJ1-2,NA,TRBV30
CASSLGNQPQHF,TGTGCCAGCAGTTTAGGGAATCAGCCCCAGCATTTT,NA,TRBJ1-5,NA,TRBV12-3/TRBV12-4
CASSLGIRVRDSPLHF,TGTGCCAGCAGCCTAGGGATAAGGGTGCGGGATTCACCCCTCCACTTT,NA,TRBJ1-6,NA,TRBV3-1/TRBV3-2
CASSSMGGGNLDEQYF,TGTGCCAGCTCCTCCATGGGGGGAGGGAACCTGGACGAGCAGTACTTC,NA,TRBJ2-7,TRBD2,TRBV5-6
CASSPYGTLGEQFF,TGTGCCAGCAGTCCTTACGGGACATTAGGTGAGCAGTTCTTC,NA,TRBJ2-1,NA,TRBV27
CASSPFLRGNHGYTF,TGTGCCAGCAGCCCGTTCTTGAGGGGGAATCATGGCTACACCTTC,NA,TRBJ1-2,NA,TRBV6-5
CASSLQLAVAEAFF,TGTGCCAGCAGCTTACAATTAGCGGTCGCTGAAGCTTTCTTT,NA,TRBJ1-1,NA,TRBV5-5
CASTRAYTEAFF,TGTGCCAGCACCAGGGCCTACACTGAAGCTTTCTTT,once,TRBJ1-1,NA,TRBV28
CASSQLEYTEAFF,TGTGCCAGTAGTCAGCTGGAATACACTGAAGCTTTCTTT,NA,TRBJ1-1,NA,TRBV19
CAISEFEETQYF,TGTGCCATCAGTGAGTTCGAAGAGACCCAGTACTTC,NA,TRBJ2-5,NA,TRBV10-3
CSARQGNTIYF,TGCAGTGCTAGACAGGGAAACACCATATATTTT,NA,TRBJ1-3,NA,TRBV20-1
CASSSYRGRWSDYGYTF,TGTGCCAGCAGCTCCTACAGGGGAAGGTGGTCGGACTATGGCTACACCTTC,NA,TRBJ1-2,TRBD1,TRBV11-2
CASSLTFLNTGELFF,TGTGCCAGCAGTTTAACTTTTTTAAACACCGGGGAGCTGTTTTTT,many,TRBJ2-2,NA,TRBV28
CASSARGIITDTQYF,TGTGCCAGCAGTGCCAGGGGAATTATCACAGATACGCAGTATTTT,once,TRBJ2-3,NA,TRBV2
CASSLDGGRGQPQHF,TGCGCCAGCAGCTTGGATGGGGGGCGAGGACAGCCCCAGCATTTT,NA,TRBJ1-5,NA,TRBV5-1
CASSQETGTGSSYNSPLHF,TGTGCCAGCAGCCAAGAGACAGGTACAGGTTCGAGCTATAATTCACCCCTCCACTTT,few,TRBJ1-6,NA,TRBV3-1/TRBV3-2
CASSPPDRGYNEQFF,TGTGCCAGCTCACCACCTGACAGGGGCTACAATGAGCAGTTCTTC,NA,TRBJ2-1,TRBD1,TRBV18
CASSSDRNTEAFF,TGCGCCAGCAGCTCGGACAGAAACACTGAAGCTTTCTTT,NA,TRBJ1-1,NA,TRBV10-2
CASSYSTRVSPQHF,TGTGCCAGCAGTTACTCGACCAGGGTAAGCCCCCAGCATTTT,NA,TRBJ1-5,NA,TRBV6-2/TRBV6-3
CASSPPRQGGVNEKLFF,TGTGCCAGCAGTCCACCTCGACAGGGAGGGGTTAATGAAAAACTGTTTTTT,NA,TRBJ1-4,TRBD1,TRBV27
CASSLDGSSGTDTQYF,TGCGCCAGCAGCTTGGATGGTAGCAGTGGCACAGATACGCAGTATTTT,NA,TRBJ2-3,NA,TRBV5-1